The table lists the clone carrying this T cell receptor (beta chain) with many counts. The data were taken from a study of blood T cells in healthy people across ages. V shed 2 bases, J shed 4 bases, and the junction held 8 bases outside the gene matches. The CDR3 has 15 amino acids. CDR1 is SQVTM and CDR2 is ANQGSEA in the germline V gene. Together with a sample-barcoded 5' primer, a J-beta primer mix was included in a second PCR lasting about 7 to 11 cycles. Each CDR3 protein gets one entry after TCRdb re-called the 5' RACE reads with MiXCR. The sample lists about 1,800,000 distinct CDR3 sequences; 28% were seen once.

The sequence was obtained from a woman aged 25-40 years in good health. The chain is built from TRBV29-1 and TRBJ2-7, with 10 positions matching TRBD2. Sequencing was performed on blood. CDR3 sequence reads: CSVERLAGDQYEQYF. The CDR3 bases are TGCAGCGTTGAACGGCTAGCGGGGGACCAATACGAGCAGTACTTC.